The 25 T cell receptor beta chains given below trace back to one sample, sequenced in a study of read filtering for tumor transcriptome and immune sequencing. From roughly 390 ng of RNA, a library with molecular barcoded alpha/delta and beta/gamma adaptors was made. TCRdb redid the calling of the reads with MiXCR, one entry per CDR3 protein. Among over 14,000 distinct CDR3 sequences, about a fifth were seen once, and the ten largest hold 80%. Sequencing used a population of CD138-negative cells sorted from bone marrow. Every receptor here comes from a donor at least 40 years old with multiple myeloma.

The chain uses TRBV6-1 and TRBJ2-1; 9 nucleotides agree with TRBD1. The length of the CDR3 is 17 residues. CDR1 and CDR2 (germline): MNHNS, SASEGT. The junction had 13 bases not matched to a gene; V was cut back by 4 bases and J by 6 bases. The CDR3 spells CASSGVKLGTGINEQFF. The CDR3 bases are TGTGCCAGCAGTGGAGTAAAACTCGGGACAGGGATCAATGAGCAGTTCTTC.

This clonotype was seen a few times. The chain uses TRBV5-1 and TRBJ2-3, with a possible D match to TRBD2 (6 bases). The CDR3 length is 14 residues. Germline V gene data show CDR1 as SGHRS and CDR2 as YFSETQ. The germline V and J ends were trimmed by 4 bases and 4 bases, with 13 bases remaining between them. In DNA form, the CDR3 reads TGCGCCAGCAGCGTTCGGGGGATCCCAGATACGCAGTATTTT. Its translation: CASSVRGIPDTQYF.

In this sample, this clonotype turned up a few times. The chain employs TRBV5-4 and TRBJ2-5; no reliable D call. This CDR3 comprises 14 residues. Between the trimmed V and J ends, which lost 4 bases and 5 bases, there was a span of 15 bases. Germline V gene data show CDR1 as SGHNT and CDR2 as YYREEE (reference sequence). CDR3 in DNA: TGTGCCAGCAGCCCCGACCTGAGTTGGGAGACCCAGTACTTC. It translates to CASSPDLSWETQYF.

On this clonotype: Since the CDR3 does not end with the conserved phenylalanine or tryptophan, this likely comes from a read error. V gene TRBV27 combines with J gene TRBJ2-1; 7 bases align to TRBD2. V lost 9 bases, J lost 8 bases, and 19 bases stayed unmatched. The CDR3 consists of 16 residues. Per germline, CDR1 MNHEY and CDR2 SMNVEV (reference sequence). Here the CDR3 reads CASNPRRGRSSDEQFS. CDR3 bases: TGTGCCAGTAACCCTAGGCGGGGGAGGTCGTCAGATGAGCAGTTCTCC.

The chain recombines TRBV6-1 with TRBJ2-3; 8 positions match TRBD1. With 5 bases clipped from V and 4 bases from J, the junction kept 8 bases outside the gene matches. Germline values: CDR1 MNHNS, CDR2 SASEGT. The CDR3 contains 15 residues. The CDR3 nucleotides are TGTGCCAGCAGTCCCCCAGGGGGCAGGCCAGATACGCAGTATTTT. Translated, it gives CASSPPGGRPDTQYF.

This clonotype was seen ten or more times. The chain uses TRBV11-1 and TRBJ2-3; D not certain. From germline, CDR1 is SGHAT and CDR2 FQDESV (reference sequence). The V gene lost 4 bases and the J gene lost 4 bases, with 9 bases spanning the gap. The CDR3 runs 13 residues. This CDR3 reads CASSSPGPDTQYF. DNA for the CDR3: TGTGCCAGCAGCTCCCCGGGCCCAGATACGCAGTATTTT.

The chain joins TRBV27 to TRBJ2-3; D not resolved. The germline V gene encodes CDR1 MNHEY and CDR2 SMNVEV (reference sequence). CDR3 length: 12 residues. V dropped 5 bases and J dropped 1 base, with 4 bases sitting between them. The CDR3 nucleotides are TGTGCCAGCAGTCGCCGCACAGATACGCAGTATTTT. The encoded protein is CASSRRTDTQYF.

This clonotype was counted many times. The V gene is TRBV9, the J gene TRBJ1-4; D possibly corresponds to TRBD1 (5 bases). The germline CDR1 and CDR2 sequences are SGDLS and YYNGEE. The CDR3 is 14 residues long. The germline V and J ends were trimmed by 0 bases and 3 bases, with 6 bases remaining between them. The CDR3 region has the DNA TGTGCCAGCAGCGTAGGAGGGGCTAATGAAAAACTGTTTTTT. Its protein product is CASSVGGANEKLFF. The full variable domain, its missing parts supplied by reference TRBV9 and TRBJ1-4, is DSGVTQTPKHLITATGQRVTLRCSPRSGDLSVYWYQQSLDQGLQFLIQYYNGEERAKGNILERFSAQQFPDLHSELNLSSLELGDSALYFCASSVGGANEKLFFGSGTQLSVL.

This clonotype was counted between two and nine times. V is TRBV11-2 and J is TRBJ2-2; a weak D match, TRBD1 (6 bases). Trimming cost V 5 bases and J 7 bases, with 14 bases left between them. Germline-derived CDR1 and CDR2 are SGHAT and FQNNGV. The CDR3 totals 14 residues. The CDR3 here is CASSRTQGHGELFF. CDR3 coding DNA: TGTGCCAGCAGCCGCACCCAGGGACACGGGGAGCTGTTTTTT.

This clonotype was detected many times. The chain has TRBV27 and TRBJ2-4, with 8 nucleotides matching TRBD2. The germline V gene has CDR1 MNHEY and CDR2 SMNVEV (reference sequence). V lost 4 bases and J lost 3; bases outside the gene matches: 8. This CDR3 is 16 amino acids long. Here the CDR3 DNA reads TGTGCCAGCAGTTCCGGAGCGGGAGTGGGCAAAAACATTCAGTACTTC. This encodes CASSSGAGVGKNIQYF.

The sample holds many counts of this clonotype. The chain uses TRBV12-3 or TRBV12-4 and TRBJ2-1; 10 bases agree with TRBD2. This CDR3 has 13 amino acids. The junction had 6 bases not matched to a gene; V was cut back by 11 bases and J by 5 bases. DNA for the CDR3: TGTGCCTGTGGAAGCGGGAGGGACAATGAGCAGTTCTTC. Protein product: CACGSGRDNEQFF.

The chain links TRBV20-1 to TRBJ2-2; the D gene is possibly TRBD1 (5 bases). This CDR3 is built from 16 residues. V lost 0 bases and J lost 6, with 17 bases in between. Germline CDR1 is DFQATT and CDR2 is SNEGSKA (reference sequence). Written as DNA, the CDR3 is TGCAGTGCTAGAGAATCCGCGCAGGGAAGGGCCGGGGAGCTGTTTTTT. Amino acids: CSARESAQGRAGELFF.

The V and J genes are TRBV28 and TRBJ2-3, with 11 bases aligning to TRBD2. Germline assignment: CDR1 MDHEN and CDR2 SYDVKM. V was clipped by 5 bases and J by 2 bases; unmatched bases: 6. The length of the CDR3 is 16 residues. DNA for the CDR3: TGTGCCAGCAGTGCCCTACTAGCGGGAGACACAGATACGCAGTATTTT. Its translation: CASSALLAGDTDTQYF.

Regarding this clonotype: A single base separates this from a much larger clone, so it may be a read error. The rearrangement joins TRBV16 to TRBJ1-1; the D gene is possibly TRBD1 (6 bases). With 2 bases removed from V and 8 bases from J, the gap between germline ends came to 12 bases. Germline lookup yields CDR1 KGHSY and CDR2 FQNENV. The CDR3 spans 13 residues. The CDR3 DNA sequence: TGTGCCAGCAGCCAACCCGGACAGCAGGAAGCTTTCTTT. Translated, it gives CASSQPGQQEAFF.

The rearrangement links TRBV30 to TRBJ2-2; a weak D match, TRBD2 (6 bases). V was pared by 2 bases and J by 3 bases, with 10 bases between. This CDR3 comprises 14 residues. Per germline, CDR1 GTSNPN and CDR2 SVGIG (reference sequence). The CDR3 bases are TGTGCCTGGAGTACGGGGGACTACACCGGGGAGCTGTTTTTT. It is translated as CAWSTGDYTGELFF. The full variable domain, completed using reference TRBV30 and TRBJ2-2, is SQTIHQWPATLVQPVGSPLSLECTVEGTSNPNLYWYRQAAGRGLQLLFYSVGIGQISSEVPQNLSASRPQDRQFILSSKKLLLSDSGFYLCAWSTGDYTGELFFGEGSRLTVL.

The chain combines TRBV20-1 with TRBJ1-2; 9 positions match TRBD1. This CDR3 is built from 13 residues. J gave up 8 bases and V 1 base, and 5 bases lay outside the gene matches. Germline assignment: CDR1 DFQATT and CDR2 SNEGSKA (reference sequence). CDR3 sequence reads: CSARAGTGYGYTF. The DNA for the CDR3 is TGCAGTGCTAGAGCCGGGACAGGGTACGGCTACACCTTC.

This clonotype was detected ten times or more. This sequence joins TRBV11-2 and TRBJ1-6; D uncertain. The CDR3 runs to 13 residues. In germline, CDR1 is SGHAT, CDR2 FQNNGV. V was pared by 1 base and J by 7 bases, with 5 bases between. The CDR3 is CASSLVRNSPLHF. The DNA for the CDR3 is TGTGCCAGCAGCTTAGTCAGGAATTCACCCCTCCACTTT. The whole variable domain, remainder taken from reference TRBV11-2 and TRBJ1-6, is EAGVAQSPRYKIIEKRQSVAFWCNPISGHATLYWYQQILGQGPKLLIQFQNNGVVDDSQLPKDRFSAERLKGVDSTLKIQPAKLEDSAVYLCASSLVRNSPLHFGNGTRLTVT.

The table lists this clonotype with many counts. The rearrangement uses TRBV3-1 and TRBJ2-3; either TRBD1 or TRBD2 may supply D (5 bases each). This CDR3 is 13 amino acids long. Germline-derived CDR1 and CDR2 are LGHDT and YNNKEL (reference sequence). V lost 4 bases and J 6 bases, leaving 11 bases between the germline ends. The CDR3 is CASSRRGEDTQYF. In DNA, the CDR3 is TGTGCCAGCAGCCGACGGGGCGAGGATACGCAGTATTTT.

The V call is TRBV27, the J call TRBJ2-3; D gene uncertain. The CDR3 runs 14 residues. V was cut by 6 bases and J by 0 bases, with 10 bases left in between. Per germline, CDR1 MNHEY and CDR2 SMNVEV (reference sequence). The CDR3 sequence is CASRLSPSTDTQYF. The CDR3 region has the DNA TGTGCCAGCAGGCTGTCCCCTAGCACAGATACGCAGTATTTT.

The rearrangement joins TRBV5-1 to TRBJ2-3; perhaps TRBD1 as D (6 bases). The CDR3 covers 15 residues. Looked up from germline, CDR1 is SGHRS and CDR2 is YFSETQ. V was shortened by 4 bases and J by 0 bases, with 12 bases between the two germline ends. This CDR3 is CASSVGGPSTDTQYF. As DNA, the CDR3 is TGCGCCAGCAGCGTAGGGGGTCCTAGCACAGATACGCAGTATTTT.

This clonotype has at least ten counts. The V call is TRBV29-1, the J call TRBJ2-3; no clear D. This CDR3 comprises 13 residues. V gave up 7 bases and J gave up 0 bases, with 11 bases separating them. Germline values: CDR1 SQVTM, CDR2 ANQGSEA. The CDR3 protein is CSAQPVSTDTQYF. The CDR3 coding sequence is TGCAGCGCCCAGCCAGTTAGCACAGATACGCAGTATTTT.

The chain has TRBV5-6 and TRBJ2-3, with 12 bases aligning to TRBD2. The CDR3 consists of 15 residues. V gave up 4 bases and J gave up 2 bases; unmatched junction bases: 2. Germline V lookup: CDR1 SGHDT, CDR2 YYEEEE. CDR3 region: CASSGLAGNTDTQYF. As DNA, the CDR3 is TGTGCCAGCAGCGGACTAGCGGGGAACACAGATACGCAGTATTTT.

This clonotype appeared many times. The chain combines TRBV20-1 with TRBJ2-5; the D gene is possibly TRBD1 (6 bases). With 5 bases removed from V and 1 base from J, the gap between germline ends came to 11 bases. The germline V gene has CDR1 DFQATT and CDR2 SNEGSKA (reference sequence). The CDR3 spans 13 residues. The CDR3 loop reads CSASRDTQETQYF. The CDR3 coding sequence is TGCAGTGCTTCCCGGGACACCCAAGAGACCCAGTACTTC.

This clonotype has only a few counts. V usage is TRBV27 and J usage is TRBJ1-2; D is perhaps TRBD1 (5 bases). Trimming left V 6 bases short and J 5 bases short, with 10 bases between. The germline CDR1 and CDR2 sequences are MNHEY and SMNVEV (reference sequence). The CDR3 has 12 residues. CDR3: CASRGRVYGYTF. In nucleotides, the CDR3 is TGTGCCAGCAGGGGCAGGGTTTATGGCTACACCTTC.

In this sample, this clonotype turned up many times. V usage is TRBV30 and J usage is TRBJ2-7; TRBD2 matches 10 bases. V lost 3 bases, J lost 0 bases, and 8 bases stayed unmatched. This CDR3 is built from 16 residues. Germline V lookup: CDR1 GTSNPN, CDR2 SVGIG (reference sequence). In DNA, the CDR3 is TGTGCCTGGAGAATAGCGGGGGGCCCGAGCTCCTACGAGCAGTACTTC. Encoded protein: CAWRIAGGPSSYEQYF.